This T cell receptor (beta chain) originates from a study of T cells in Graves' hyperthyroidism and ophthalmopathy. In its sample, this clonotype was seen a few times. Trimming took 3 bases from V and 1 from J; bases not matched to a gene: 5. The CDR3 has 15 amino acids. Germline CDR1 and CDR2: LNHDA and SQIVND (reference sequence). It was RNA transcripts that yielded the amplified TCR beta CDR3 regions. First-round RT-PCR of the TCR CDR3 relied on the HTBI primer set. TCRdb passed the multiplex PCR reads through MiXCR, listing each CDR3 protein once. The sample contains about 400,000 distinct CDR3 sequences, 15% to 18% of which appear only once.

The clonotype comes from a woman aged 18-29 years with Graves' hyperthyroidism. The chain couples TRBV19 to TRBJ2-5; TRBD1 matches at 7 bases. Sequencing input: blood. The CDR3 region has the DNA TGTGCCAGTAGTATGGACAGGCAGGCCCAAGAGACCCAGTACTTC. Translating it yields CASSMDRQAQETQYF.